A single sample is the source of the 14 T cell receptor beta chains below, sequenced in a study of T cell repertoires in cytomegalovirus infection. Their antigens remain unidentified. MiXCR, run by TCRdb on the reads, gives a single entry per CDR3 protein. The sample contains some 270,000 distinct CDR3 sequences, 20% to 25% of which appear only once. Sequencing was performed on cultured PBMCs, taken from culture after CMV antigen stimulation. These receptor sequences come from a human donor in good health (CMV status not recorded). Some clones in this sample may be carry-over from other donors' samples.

The CDR3 DNA reads TGTGCCAGCAGTTTGACAGGGGACGGAAACACCATATATTTT. Amino acids: CASSLTGDGNTIYF. V is TRBV27 and J is TRBJ1-3; 8 nucleotides line up with TRBD1. This CDR3 is 14 amino acids long. The germline CDR1 and CDR2 sequences are MNHEY and SMNVEV (reference sequence). J was trimmed by 4 bases and V by 3 bases; bases with no gene match: 2.

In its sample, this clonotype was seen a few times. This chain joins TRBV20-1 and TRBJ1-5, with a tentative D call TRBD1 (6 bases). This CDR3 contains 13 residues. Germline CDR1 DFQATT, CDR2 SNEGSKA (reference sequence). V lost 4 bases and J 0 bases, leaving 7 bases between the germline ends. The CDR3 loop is CSAMDSSNQPQHF. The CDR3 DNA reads TGCAGTGCTATGGACAGTAGCAATCAGCCCCAGCATTTT.

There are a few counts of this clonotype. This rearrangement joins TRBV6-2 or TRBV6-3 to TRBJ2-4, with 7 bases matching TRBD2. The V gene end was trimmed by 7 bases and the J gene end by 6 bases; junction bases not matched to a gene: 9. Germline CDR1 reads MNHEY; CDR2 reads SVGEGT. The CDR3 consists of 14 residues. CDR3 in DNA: TGTGCCAGCACCCCGGGGGGACTTCTAAACATTCAGTACTTC. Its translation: CASTPGGLLNIQYF.

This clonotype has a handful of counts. CDR3 protein: CASSREFYGYTF. Written as DNA, the CDR3 is TGTGCCAGCAGCAGGGAGTTCTATGGCTACACCTTC. The V and J genes are TRBV5-8 and TRBJ1-2; D gene unclear. Trimming pared 4 bases from V and 4 bases from J, leaving 8 bases between. The germline V gene has CDR1 SGHTS and CDR2 YDEGEE. The CDR3 consists of 12 residues.

As DNA, the CDR3 is TGTGCCATCACTCCGACAGGGGTAGACACCCAGTACTTC. Protein product: CAITPTGVDTQYF. This chain joins TRBV10-3 and TRBJ2-5, with 8 bases matching TRBD1. The CDR3 consists of 13 residues. The germline gives CDR1 ENHRY, CDR2 SYGVKD. J was trimmed by 8 bases and V by 7 bases; bases with no gene match: 9.

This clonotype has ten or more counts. CDR3 in DNA: TGTGCCAGCAGCTTCGACCACAACAGGAGACCCAATGAGCAGTTCTTC. Encoded protein: CASSFDHNRRPNEQFF. The chain joins TRBV7-9 to TRBJ2-1; D possibly corresponds to TRBD1 (5 bases). Germline loops: CDR1 SEHNR, CDR2 FQNEAQ (reference sequence). The CDR3 loop spans 16 amino acids. Trimming stripped 3 bases from V and 6 bases from J, with 18 bases between.

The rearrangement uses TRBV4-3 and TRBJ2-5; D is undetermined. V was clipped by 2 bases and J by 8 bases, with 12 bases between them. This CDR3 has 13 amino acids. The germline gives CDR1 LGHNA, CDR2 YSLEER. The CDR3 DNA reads TGCGCCAGCAGCCAAACACCCGGCGGAACCCAGTACTTC. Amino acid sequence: CASSQTPGGTQYF.

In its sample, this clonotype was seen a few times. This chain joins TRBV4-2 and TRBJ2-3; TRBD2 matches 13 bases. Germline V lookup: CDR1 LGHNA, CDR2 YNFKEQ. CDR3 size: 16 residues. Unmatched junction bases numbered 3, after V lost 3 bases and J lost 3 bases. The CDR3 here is CASSHLTSGRTDTQYF. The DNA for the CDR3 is TGTGCCAGCAGCCACCTGACTAGCGGGAGGACAGATACGCAGTATTTT.

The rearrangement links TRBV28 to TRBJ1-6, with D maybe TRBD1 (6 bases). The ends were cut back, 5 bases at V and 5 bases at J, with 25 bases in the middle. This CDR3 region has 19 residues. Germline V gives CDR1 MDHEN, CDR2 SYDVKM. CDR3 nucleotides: TGTGCCAGCAGTCCCCCAAGTCTGGAGACAGGACCACATAATTCACCCCTCCACTTT. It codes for CASSPPSLETGPHNSPLHF. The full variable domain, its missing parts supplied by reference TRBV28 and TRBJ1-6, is DVKVTQSSRYLVKRTGEKVFLECVQDMDHENMFWYRQDPGLGLRLIYFSYDVKMKEKGDIPEGYSVSREKKERFSLILESASTNQTSMYLCASSPPSLETGPHNSPLHFGNGTRLTVT.

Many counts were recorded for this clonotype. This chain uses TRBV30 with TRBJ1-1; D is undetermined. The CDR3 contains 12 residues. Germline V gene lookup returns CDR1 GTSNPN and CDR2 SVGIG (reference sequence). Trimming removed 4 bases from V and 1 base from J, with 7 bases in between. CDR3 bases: TGTGCCTGGACACAGAGGAACACTGAAGCTTTCTTT. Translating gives CAWTQRNTEAFF.

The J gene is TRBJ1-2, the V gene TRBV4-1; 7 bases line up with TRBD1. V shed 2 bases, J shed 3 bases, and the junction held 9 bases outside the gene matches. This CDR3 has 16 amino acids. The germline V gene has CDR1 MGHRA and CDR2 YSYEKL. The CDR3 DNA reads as TGCGCCAGCAGCCAAAGCGGTACCGGGACAGACTATGGCTACACCTTC. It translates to CASSQSGTGTDYGYTF.

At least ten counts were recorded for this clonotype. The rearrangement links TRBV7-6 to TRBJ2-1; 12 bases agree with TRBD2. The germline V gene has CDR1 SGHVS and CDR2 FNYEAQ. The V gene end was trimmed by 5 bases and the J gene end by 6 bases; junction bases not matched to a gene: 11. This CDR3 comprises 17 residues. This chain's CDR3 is CASSPNPLAGGINEQFF. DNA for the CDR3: TGTGCCAGCAGCCCCAATCCACTAGCGGGAGGAATCAATGAGCAGTTCTTC.

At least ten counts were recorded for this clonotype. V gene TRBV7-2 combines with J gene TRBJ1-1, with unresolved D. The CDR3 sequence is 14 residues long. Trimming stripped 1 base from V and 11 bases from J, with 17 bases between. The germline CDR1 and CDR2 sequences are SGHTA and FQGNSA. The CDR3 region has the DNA TGTGCCAGCAGCTTAGAGGTTCAATCCCCGTTGGCTTTCTTT. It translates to CASSLEVQSPLAFF.

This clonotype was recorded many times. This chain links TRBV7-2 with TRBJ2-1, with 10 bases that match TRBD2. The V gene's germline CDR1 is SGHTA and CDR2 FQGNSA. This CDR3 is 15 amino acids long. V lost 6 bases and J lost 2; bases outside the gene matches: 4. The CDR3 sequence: CASRSGLAAYNEQFF. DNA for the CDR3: TGTGCCAGCAGATCCGGACTAGCGGCCTACAATGAGCAGTTCTTC.